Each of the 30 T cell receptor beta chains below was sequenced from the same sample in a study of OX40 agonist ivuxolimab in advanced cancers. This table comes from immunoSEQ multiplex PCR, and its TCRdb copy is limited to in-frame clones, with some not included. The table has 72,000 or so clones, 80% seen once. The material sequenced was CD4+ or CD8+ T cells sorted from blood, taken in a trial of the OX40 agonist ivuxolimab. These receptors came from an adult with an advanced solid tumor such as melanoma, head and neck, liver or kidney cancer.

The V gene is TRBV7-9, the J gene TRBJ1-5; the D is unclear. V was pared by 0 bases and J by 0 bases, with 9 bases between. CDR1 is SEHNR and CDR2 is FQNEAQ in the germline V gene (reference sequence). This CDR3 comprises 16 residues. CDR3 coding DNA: TGTGCCAGCAGCTTAGCTGGCAGCCATAGCAATCAGCCCCAGCATTTT. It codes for CASSLAGSHSNQPQHF.

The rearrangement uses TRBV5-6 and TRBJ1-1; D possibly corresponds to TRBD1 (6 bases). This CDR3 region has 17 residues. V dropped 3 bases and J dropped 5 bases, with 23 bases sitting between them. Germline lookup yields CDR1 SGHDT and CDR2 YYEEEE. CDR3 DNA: TGTGCCAGCAGCTCTTATCAGGACAGAGAGTTAGAAACTGAAGCTTTCTTT. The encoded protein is CASSSYQDRELETEAFF. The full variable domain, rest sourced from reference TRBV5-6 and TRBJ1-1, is DAGVTQSPTHLIKTRGQQVTLRCSPKSGHDTVSWYQQALGQGPQFIFQYYEEEERQRGNFPDRFSGHQFPNYSSELNVNALLLGDSALYLCASSSYQDRELETEAFFGQGTRLTVV.

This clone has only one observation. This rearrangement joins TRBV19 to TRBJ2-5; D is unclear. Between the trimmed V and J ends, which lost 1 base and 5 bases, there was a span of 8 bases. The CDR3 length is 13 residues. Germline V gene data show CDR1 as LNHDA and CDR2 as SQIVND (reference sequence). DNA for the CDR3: TGTGCCAGTAGTATAGCCCTTACTGAGACCCAGTACTTC. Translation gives CASSIALTETQYF.

CDR3 nucleotide sequence: TGTGCCAGCCTAGGAGGGACTGCAACTAATGAAAAACTGTTTTTT. It translates to CASLGGTATNEKLFF. The J gene is TRBJ1-4, the V gene TRBV6-1; tentative D call: TRBD1 (5 bases). Trimming left V 8 bases short and J 0 bases short, with 13 bases between. This CDR3 has 15 amino acids. Germline V gives CDR1 MNHNS, CDR2 SASEGT.

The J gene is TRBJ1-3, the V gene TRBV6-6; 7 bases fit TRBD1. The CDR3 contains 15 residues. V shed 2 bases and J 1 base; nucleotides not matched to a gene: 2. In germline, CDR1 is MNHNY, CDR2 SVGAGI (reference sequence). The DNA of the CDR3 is TGTGCCAGCAGTTACCCACAGGGGTCTGGAAACACCATATATTTT. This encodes CASSYPQGSGNTIYF.

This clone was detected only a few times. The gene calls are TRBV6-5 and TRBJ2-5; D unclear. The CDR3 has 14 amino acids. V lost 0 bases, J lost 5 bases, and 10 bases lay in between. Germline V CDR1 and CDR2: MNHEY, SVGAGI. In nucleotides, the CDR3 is TGTGCCAGCAGTTACTCTCCCGGGCTCGAGACCCAGTACTTC. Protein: CASSYSPGLETQYF.

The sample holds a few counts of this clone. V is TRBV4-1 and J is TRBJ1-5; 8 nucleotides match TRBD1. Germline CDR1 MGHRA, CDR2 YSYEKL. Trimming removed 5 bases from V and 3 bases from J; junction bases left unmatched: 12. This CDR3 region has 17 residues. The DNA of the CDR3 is TGCGCCAGCAGCAATTATCGACAGGGGAGGGTCAATCAGCCCCAGCATTTT. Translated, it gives CASSNYRQGRVNQPQHF.

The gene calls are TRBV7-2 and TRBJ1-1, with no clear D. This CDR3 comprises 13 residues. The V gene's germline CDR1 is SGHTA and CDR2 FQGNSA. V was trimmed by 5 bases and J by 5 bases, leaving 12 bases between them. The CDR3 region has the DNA TGTGCCAGCAGCCCTGACACTAGGACTGAAGCTTTCTTT. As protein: CASSPDTRTEAFF.

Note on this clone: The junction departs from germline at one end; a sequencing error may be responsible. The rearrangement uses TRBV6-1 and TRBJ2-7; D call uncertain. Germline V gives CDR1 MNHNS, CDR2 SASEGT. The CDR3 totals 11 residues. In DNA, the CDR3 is TGTGCCAGCAGTGAAGAGGTGGTCCGGGTTTTC. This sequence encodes CASSEEVVRVF.

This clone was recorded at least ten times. In DNA form, the CDR3 reads TGTGCCAGCACCTTTAGTTCGGGAGATACGCAGTATTTT. This sequence encodes CASTFSSGDTQYF. The rearrangement joins TRBV27 to TRBJ2-3; no clear D. Trimming removed 7 bases from V and 5 bases from J, with 13 bases in between. The CDR3 covers 13 residues. Germline V gives CDR1 MNHEY, CDR2 SMNVEV (reference sequence).

The CDR3 reads CASSLVGAQETQYF. CDR3 nucleotides: TGTGCCAGCAGCTTGGTGGGGGCCCAAGAGACCCAGTACTTC. This chain links TRBV7-3 with TRBJ2-5, with D maybe TRBD1 (6 bases). CDR1 and CDR2 from the germline V gene are SGHTA and FQGTGA. V dropped 3 bases and J dropped 1 base, with 9 bases sitting between them. The CDR3 totals 14 residues.

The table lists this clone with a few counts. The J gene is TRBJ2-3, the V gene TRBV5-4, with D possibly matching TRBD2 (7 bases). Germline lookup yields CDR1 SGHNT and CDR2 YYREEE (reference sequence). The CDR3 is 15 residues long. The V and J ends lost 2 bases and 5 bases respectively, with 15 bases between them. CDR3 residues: CASSFEWGGGDTQYF. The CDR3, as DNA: TGTGCCAGCAGCTTCGAGTGGGGGGGCGGAGATACGCAGTATTTT.

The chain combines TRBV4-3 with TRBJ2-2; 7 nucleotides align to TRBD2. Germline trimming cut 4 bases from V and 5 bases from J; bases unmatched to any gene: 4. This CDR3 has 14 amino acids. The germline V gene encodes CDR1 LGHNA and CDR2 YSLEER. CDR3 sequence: CASSLGEGTGELFF. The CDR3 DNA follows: TGCGCCAGCAGCCTTGGGGAGGGGACCGGGGAGCTGTTTTTT.

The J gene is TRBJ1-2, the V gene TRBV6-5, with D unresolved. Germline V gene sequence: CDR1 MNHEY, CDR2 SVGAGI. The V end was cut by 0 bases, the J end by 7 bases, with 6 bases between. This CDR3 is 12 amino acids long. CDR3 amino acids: CASSYSTGGYTF. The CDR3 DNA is TGTGCCAGCAGTTACTCTACCGGTGGCTACACCTTC.

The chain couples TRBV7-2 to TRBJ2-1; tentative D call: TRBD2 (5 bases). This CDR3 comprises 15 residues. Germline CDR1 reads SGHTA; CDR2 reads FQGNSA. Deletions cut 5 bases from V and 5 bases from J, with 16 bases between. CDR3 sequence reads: CASSRLQKSDNEQFF. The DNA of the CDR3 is TGTGCCAGCAGCCGACTACAAAAATCGGACAATGAGCAGTTCTTC.

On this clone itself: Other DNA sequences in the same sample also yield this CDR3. The CDR3 bases are TGTGCCAGCAGCTTCCGACAAGGTGACGAAGAAAAACTGTTTTTT. Translated: CASSFRQGDEEKLFF. This rearrangement joins TRBV7-9 to TRBJ1-4; D gene unclear. Trimming removed 3 bases from V and 8 bases from J, with 16 bases in between. This CDR3 region has 15 residues. CDR1 is SEHNR, CDR2 FQNEAQ, per germline (reference sequence).

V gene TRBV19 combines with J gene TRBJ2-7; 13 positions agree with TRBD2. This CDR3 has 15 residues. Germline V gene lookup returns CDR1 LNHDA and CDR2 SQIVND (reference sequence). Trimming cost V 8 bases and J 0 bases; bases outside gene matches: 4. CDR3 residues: CASGLAGAFSYEQYF. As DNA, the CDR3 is TGTGCCAGTGGACTAGCGGGGGCCTTCTCCTACGAGCAGTACTTC.

This CDR3 reads CASSQGPTSQETQYF. The CDR3 DNA is TGCGCCAGCAGCCAAGGACCGACTAGCCAAGAGACCCAGTACTTC. The chain couples TRBV4-1 to TRBJ2-5, with D possibly being TRBD2 (6 bases). The CDR3 contains 15 residues. The germline CDR1 and CDR2 sequences are MGHRA and YSYEKL. With 1 base removed from V and 1 base from J, the gap between germline ends came to 10 bases.

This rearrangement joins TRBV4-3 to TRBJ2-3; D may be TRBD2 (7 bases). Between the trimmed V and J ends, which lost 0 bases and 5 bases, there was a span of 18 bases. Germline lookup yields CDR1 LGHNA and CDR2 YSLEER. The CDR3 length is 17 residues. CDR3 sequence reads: CASSQDSGRGARDTQYF. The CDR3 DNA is TGCGCCAGCAGCCAAGATTCCGGACGGGGGGCTAGAGATACGCAGTATTTT.

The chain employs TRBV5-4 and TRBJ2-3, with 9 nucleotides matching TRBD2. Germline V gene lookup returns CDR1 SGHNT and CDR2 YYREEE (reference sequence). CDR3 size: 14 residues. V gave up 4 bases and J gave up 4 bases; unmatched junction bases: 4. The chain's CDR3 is CASSEGLASDTQYF. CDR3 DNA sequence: TGTGCCAGCAGCGAGGGACTAGCCTCAGATACGCAGTATTTT.

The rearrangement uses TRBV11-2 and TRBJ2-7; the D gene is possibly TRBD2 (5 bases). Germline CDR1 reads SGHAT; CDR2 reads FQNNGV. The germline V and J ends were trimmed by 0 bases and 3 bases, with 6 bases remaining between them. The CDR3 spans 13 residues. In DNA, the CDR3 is TGTGCCAGCAGCTTAGAACGGGGCTACGAGCAGTACTTC. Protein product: CASSLERGYEQYF.

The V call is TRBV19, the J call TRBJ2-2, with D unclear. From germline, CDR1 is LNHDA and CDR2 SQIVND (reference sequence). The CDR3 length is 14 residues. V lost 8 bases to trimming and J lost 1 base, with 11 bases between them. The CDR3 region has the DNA TGTGCCAGTCAGGTGAGACAGAACACCGGGGAGCTGTTTTTT. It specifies CASQVRQNTGELFF.

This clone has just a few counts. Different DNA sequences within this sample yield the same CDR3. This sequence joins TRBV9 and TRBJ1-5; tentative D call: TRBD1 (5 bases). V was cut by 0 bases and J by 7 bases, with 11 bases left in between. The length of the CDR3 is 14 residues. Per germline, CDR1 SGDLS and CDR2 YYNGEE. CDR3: CASSVDGAGQPQHF. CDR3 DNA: TGTGCCAGCAGCGTAGATGGGGCAGGGCAGCCCCAGCATTTT.

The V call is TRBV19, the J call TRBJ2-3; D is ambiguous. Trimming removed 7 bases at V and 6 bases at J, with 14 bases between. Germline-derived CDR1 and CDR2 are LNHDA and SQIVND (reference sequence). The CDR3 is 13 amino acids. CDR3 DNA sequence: TGTGCCAGTACCGATACCGCCCCGGATACGCAGTATTTT. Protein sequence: CASTDTAPDTQYF.

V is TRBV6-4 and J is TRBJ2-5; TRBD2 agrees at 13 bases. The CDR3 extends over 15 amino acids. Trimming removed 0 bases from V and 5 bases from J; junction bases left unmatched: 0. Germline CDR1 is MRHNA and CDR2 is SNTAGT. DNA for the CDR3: TGTGCCAGCAGTGACTCGACTAGCGGGGGGGAGACCCAGTACTTC. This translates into CASSDSTSGGETQYF.

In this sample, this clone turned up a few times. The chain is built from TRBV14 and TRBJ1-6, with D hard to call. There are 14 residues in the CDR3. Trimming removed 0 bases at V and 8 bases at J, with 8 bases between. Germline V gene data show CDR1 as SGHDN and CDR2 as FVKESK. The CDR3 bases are TGTGCCAGCAGCCAAGAAACTGGACATTCACCCCTCCACTTT. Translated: CASSQETGHSPLHF.

CDR3 nucleotide sequence: TGTGCCAGCAGCTTGCTAGGCTTAGAGGGCACTGAAGCTTTCTTT. Residues: CASSLLGLEGTEAFF. This sequence joins TRBV5-5 and TRBJ1-1; D is uncertain. The V gene lost 1 base and the J gene lost 4 bases, with 14 bases spanning the gap. CDR1 and CDR2 (germline): SGHKS, YYEKEE (reference sequence). The CDR3 is 15 amino acids. The variable domain in full, with the rest retrieved from reference TRBV5-5 and TRBJ1-1, is DAGVTQSPTHLIKTRGQQVTLRCSPISGHKSVSWYQQVLGQGPQFIFQYYEKEERGRGNFPDRFSARQFPNYSSELNVNALLLGDSALYLCASSLLGLEGTEAFFGQGTRLTVV.

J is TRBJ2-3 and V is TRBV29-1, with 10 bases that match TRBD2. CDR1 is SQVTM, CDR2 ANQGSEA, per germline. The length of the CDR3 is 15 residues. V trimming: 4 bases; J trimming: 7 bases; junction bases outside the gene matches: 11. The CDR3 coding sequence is TGCAGCGTTGCAGGACTAGCGGCCTCCGGGAATACGCAGTATTTT. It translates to CSVAGLAASGNTQYF.

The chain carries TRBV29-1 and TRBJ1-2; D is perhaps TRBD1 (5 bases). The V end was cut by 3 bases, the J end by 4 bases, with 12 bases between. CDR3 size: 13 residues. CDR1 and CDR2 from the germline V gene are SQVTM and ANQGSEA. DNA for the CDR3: TGCAGCGTTGATTTAGGGACCTCCTATGGCTACACCTTC. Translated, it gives CSVDLGTSYGYTF.

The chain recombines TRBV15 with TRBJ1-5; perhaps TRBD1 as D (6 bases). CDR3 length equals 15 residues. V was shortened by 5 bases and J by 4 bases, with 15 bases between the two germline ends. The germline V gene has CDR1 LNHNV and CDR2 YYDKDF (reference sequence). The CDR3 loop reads CATSWGGTFNQPQHF. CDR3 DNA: TGTGCCACCAGCTGGGGAGGGACATTTAATCAGCCCCAGCATTTT. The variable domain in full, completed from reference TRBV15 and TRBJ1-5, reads DAMVIQNPRYQVTQFGKPVTLSCSQTLNHNVMYWYQQKSSQAPKLLFHYYDKDFNNEADTPDNFQSRRPNTSFCFLDIRSPGLGDTAMYLCATSWGGTFNQPQHFGDGTRLSIL.